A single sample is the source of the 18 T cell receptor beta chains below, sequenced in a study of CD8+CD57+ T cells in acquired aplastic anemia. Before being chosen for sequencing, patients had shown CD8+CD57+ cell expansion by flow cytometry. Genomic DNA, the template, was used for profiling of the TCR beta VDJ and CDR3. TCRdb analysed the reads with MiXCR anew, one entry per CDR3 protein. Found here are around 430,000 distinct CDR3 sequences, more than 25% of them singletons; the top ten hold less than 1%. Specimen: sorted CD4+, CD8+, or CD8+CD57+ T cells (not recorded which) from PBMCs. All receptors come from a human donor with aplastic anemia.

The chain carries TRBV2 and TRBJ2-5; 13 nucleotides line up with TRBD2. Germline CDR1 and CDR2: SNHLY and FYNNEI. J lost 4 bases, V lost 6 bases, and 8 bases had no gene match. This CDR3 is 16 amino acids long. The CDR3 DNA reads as TGTGCCAGCAGAGCCGGGACTAGCGGGGTGGGAGAGACCCAGTACTTC. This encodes CASRAGTSGVGETQYF.

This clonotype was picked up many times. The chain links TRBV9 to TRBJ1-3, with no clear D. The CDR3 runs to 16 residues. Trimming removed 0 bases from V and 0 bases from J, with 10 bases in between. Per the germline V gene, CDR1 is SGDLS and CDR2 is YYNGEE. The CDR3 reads CASSVDWAHSGNTIYF. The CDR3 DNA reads TGTGCCAGCAGCGTAGATTGGGCCCACTCTGGAAACACCATATATTTT.

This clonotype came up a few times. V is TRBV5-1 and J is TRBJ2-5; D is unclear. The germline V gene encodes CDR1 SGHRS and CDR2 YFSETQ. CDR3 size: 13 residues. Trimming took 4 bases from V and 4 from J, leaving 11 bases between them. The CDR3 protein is CASSDPPAETQYF. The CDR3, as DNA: TGCGCCAGCAGCGACCCTCCGGCAGAGACCCAGTACTTC.

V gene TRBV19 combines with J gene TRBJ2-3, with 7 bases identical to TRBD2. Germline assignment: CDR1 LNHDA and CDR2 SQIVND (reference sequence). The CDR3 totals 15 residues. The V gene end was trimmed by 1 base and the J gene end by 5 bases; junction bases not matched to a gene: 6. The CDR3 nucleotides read TGTGCCAGTAGTATAGGCGGGAGTAGCGGAGATACGCAGTATTTT. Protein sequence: CASSIGGSSGDTQYF. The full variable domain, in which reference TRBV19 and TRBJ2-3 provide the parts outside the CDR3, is DGGITQSPKYLFRKEGQNVTLSCEQNLNHDAMYWYRQDPGQGLRLIYYSQIVNDFQKGDIAEGYSVSREKKESFPLTVTSAQKNPTAFYLCASSIGGSSGDTQYFGPGTRLTVL.

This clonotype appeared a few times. The CDR3 DNA reads as TGTGCCAGCAGCGTAGAAGGGGGCCCCGGGGGTGGCTACACCTTC. Translated: CASSVEGGPGGGYTF. The V call is TRBV9, the J call TRBJ1-2; 7 bases fit TRBD1. The CDR3 length is 15 residues. V dropped 0 bases and J dropped 7; count of bases not matched to a gene: 9. Germline assignment: CDR1 SGDLS and CDR2 YYNGEE.

CDR3 sequence: CASSGGTEDSPLHF. CDR3 nucleotide sequence: TGCGCCAGCAGCGGCGGGACAGAAGATTCACCCCTCCACTTT. V gene TRBV5-1 combines with J gene TRBJ1-6; 7 bases line up with TRBD1. The CDR3 has 14 amino acids. After removal of 4 bases from V and 8 bases from J, the junction contained 6 bases not matched to a gene. CDR1 and CDR2 from the germline V gene are SGHRS and YFSETQ.

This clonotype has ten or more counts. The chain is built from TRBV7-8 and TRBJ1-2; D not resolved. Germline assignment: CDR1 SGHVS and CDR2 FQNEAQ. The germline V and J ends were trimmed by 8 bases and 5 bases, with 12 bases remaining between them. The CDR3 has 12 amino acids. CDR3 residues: CASYGEYYGYTF. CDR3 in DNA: TGTGCCAGCTACGGGGAGTATTATGGCTACACCTTC.

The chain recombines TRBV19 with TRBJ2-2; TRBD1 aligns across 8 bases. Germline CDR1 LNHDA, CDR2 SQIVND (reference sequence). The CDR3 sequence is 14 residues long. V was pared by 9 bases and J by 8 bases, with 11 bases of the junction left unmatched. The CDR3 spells CASRGTGFIGELFF. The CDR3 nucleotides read TGTGCCAGCCGCGGGACAGGTTTTATTGGGGAGCTGTTTTTT.

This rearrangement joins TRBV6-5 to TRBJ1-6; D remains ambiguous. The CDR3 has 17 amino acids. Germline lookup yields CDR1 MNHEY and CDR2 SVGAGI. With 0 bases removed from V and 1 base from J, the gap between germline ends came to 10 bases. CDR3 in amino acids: CASSYSVRGSYNSPLHF. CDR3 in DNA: TGTGCCAGCAGTTACTCGGTCCGCGGTTCCTATAATTCACCCCTCCACTTT.

The CDR3 region has the DNA TGTGCCAGCAGCCAAGTTACTGGCGGCTCTGAGCAGTTCTTC. Translating gives CASSQVTGGSEQFF. The V and J genes are TRBV11-1 and TRBJ2-1; D not certain. Trimming took off 5 bases at V and 9 bases at J, with 17 bases between the two ends. Germline V lookup: CDR1 SGHAT, CDR2 FQDESV (reference sequence). The CDR3 totals 14 residues. Together with reference TRBV11-1 and TRBJ2-1, the CDR3 gives the full variable domain: EAEVAQSPRYKITEKSQAVAFWCDPISGHATLYWYRQILGQGPELLVQFQDESVVDDSQLPKDRFSAERLKGVDSTLKIQPAELGDSAMYLCASSQVTGGSEQFFGPGTRLTVL.

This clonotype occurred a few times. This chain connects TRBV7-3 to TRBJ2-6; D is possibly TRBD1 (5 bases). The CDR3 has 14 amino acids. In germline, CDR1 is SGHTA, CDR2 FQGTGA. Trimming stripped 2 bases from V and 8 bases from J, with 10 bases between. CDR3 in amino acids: CASSLYPGTNVLTF. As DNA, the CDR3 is TGTGCCAGCAGCTTATACCCAGGGACCAACGTCCTGACTTTC.

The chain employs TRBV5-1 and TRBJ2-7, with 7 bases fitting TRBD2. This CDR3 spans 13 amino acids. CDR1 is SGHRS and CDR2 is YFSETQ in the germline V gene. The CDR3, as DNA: TGCGCTCAGCTTGGGGCGGGAGAGTGCGAGCAGTACTTC. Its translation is CAQLGAGECEQYF. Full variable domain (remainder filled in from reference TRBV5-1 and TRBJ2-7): KAGVTQTPRYLIKTRGQQVTLSCSPISGHRSVSWYQQTPGQGLQFLFEYFSETQRNKGNFPGRFSGRQFSNSRSEMNVSTLELGDSALYLCAQLGAGECEQYFGPGTRLTVT.

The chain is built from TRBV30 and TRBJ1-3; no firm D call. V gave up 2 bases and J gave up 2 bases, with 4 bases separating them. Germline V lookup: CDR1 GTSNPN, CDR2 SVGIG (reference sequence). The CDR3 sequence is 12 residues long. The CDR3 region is CAWSHPGNTIYF. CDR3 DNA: TGTGCCTGGAGTCACCCTGGAAACACCATATATTTT.

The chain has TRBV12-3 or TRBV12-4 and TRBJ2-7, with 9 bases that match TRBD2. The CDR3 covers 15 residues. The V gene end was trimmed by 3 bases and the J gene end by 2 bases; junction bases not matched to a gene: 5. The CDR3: CASSFSLAGPYEQYF. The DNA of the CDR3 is TGTGCCAGCAGTTTCAGTCTAGCGGGACCCTACGAGCAGTACTTC.

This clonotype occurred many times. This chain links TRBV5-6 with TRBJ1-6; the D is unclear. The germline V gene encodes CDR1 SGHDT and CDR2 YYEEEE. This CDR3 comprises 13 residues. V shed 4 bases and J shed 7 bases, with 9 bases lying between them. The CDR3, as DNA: TGTGCCAGCAGCCCATTGCTAAATTCACCCCTCCACTTT. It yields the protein CASSPLLNSPLHF.

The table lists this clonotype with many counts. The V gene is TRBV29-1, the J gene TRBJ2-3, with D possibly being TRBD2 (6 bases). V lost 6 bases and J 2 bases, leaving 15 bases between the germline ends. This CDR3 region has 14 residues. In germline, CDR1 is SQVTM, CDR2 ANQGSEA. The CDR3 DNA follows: TGCAGCGTAGAGGGACTTGTAAACACAGATACGCAGTATTTT. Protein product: CSVEGLVNTDTQYF.

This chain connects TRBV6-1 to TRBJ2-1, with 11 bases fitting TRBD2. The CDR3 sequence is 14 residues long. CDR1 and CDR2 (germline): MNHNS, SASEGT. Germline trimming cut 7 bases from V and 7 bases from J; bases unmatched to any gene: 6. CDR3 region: CASKLAGGRNEQFF. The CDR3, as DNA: TGTGCCAGCAAGCTAGCGGGGGGAAGGAATGAGCAGTTCTTC.

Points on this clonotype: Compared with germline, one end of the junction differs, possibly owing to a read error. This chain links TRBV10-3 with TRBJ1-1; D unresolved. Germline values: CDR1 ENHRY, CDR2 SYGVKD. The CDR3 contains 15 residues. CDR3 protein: CAISELVIENAEAFF. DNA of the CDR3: TGTGCCATCAGTGAGTTGGTTATAGAGAACGCTGAAGCTTTCTTT.